A selection of T cell receptor beta chains follows, all from one sample in a study of blood T cell repertoires in COVID-19. Method: immunoSEQ multiplex PCR; TCRdb's copy keeps in-frame clones and lacks some. The sample records approximately 210,000 clones, roughly 90% being singletons. Sequences were obtained from peripheral blood. Receptors originate from a woman in her forties who had recovered from COVID-19. The CDR3 runs from the conserved cysteine through the conserved F or W. A D gene is named only where the DNA matches it firmly. Clone size is given for some rows only: seen once, a few or many times, or a class if the clone is expanded.

clone_size	j_call	d_call	v_call	cdr3_nt	cdr3_aa
.	TRBJ1-2	TRBD1	TRBV6-5	TGTGCCAGCAGCCCCCAGAAGGGGGCAGGCTATGGCTACACCTTC	CASSPQKGAGYGYTF
once	TRBJ2-3	TRBD1	TRBV5-1	TGCGCCAGCAGCTTGGTAACCGGACAGGGGGGCACAGATACGCAGTATTTT	CASSLVTGQGGTDTQYF
once	TRBJ1-1	.	TRBV19	TGTGCCAGTAGGAACCCCCCAGGGCTTGAAGCTTTCTTT	CASRNPPGLEAFF
once	TRBJ1-1	.	TRBV19	TGTGCCAGTAGTGGTCTATCTGAAGCTTTCTTT	CASSGLSEAFF
.	TRBJ2-1	TRBD2	TRBV27	TGTGCCAGCAGTGGCAGACTAGCTCCCACGTCGTACAATGAGCAGTTCTTC	CASSGRLAPTSYNEQFF
.	TRBJ1-2	TRBD1	TRBV4-3	TGCGCCAGCAGCCAACCGGACAGGGCCGACTATGGCTACACCTTC	CASSQPDRADYGYTF
.	TRBJ2-3	.	TRBV6-5	TGTGCCAGCAGTTACTCAGACCTCGGTGGGAGAGATACGCAGTATTTT	CASSYSDLGGRDTQYF
.	TRBJ1-5	.	TRBV7-2	TGTGCCAGCAGCTTGGGCTTCGGCGGGGGGAATCAGCCCCAGCATTTT	CASSLGFGGGNQPQHF
.	TRBJ2-2	TRBD1	TRBV29-1	TGCAGCGCAACCGGGACAGAGGAAAACACCGGGGAGCTGTTTTTT	CSATGTEENTGELFF
.	TRBJ1-6	TRBD1	TRBV7-2	TGTGCCAGCAGCTTAGCACAGGGGGGCTCACCCCTCCACTTT	CASSLAQGGSPLHF
few	TRBJ2-2	.	TRBV25-1	TGTGCCAGCAGTGGCCGGGACACCCCGAACACCGGGGAGCTGTTTTTT	CASSGRDTPNTGELFF
.	TRBJ2-3	TRBD2	TRBV24-1	TGTGCCACCAGTGAAAGGACTAGCGGGAGCGGCCCGACAGATACGCAGTATTTT	CATSERTSGSGPTDTQYF
.	TRBJ2-3	TRBD2	TRBV19	TGTGCCAGTAGTCCTAGCGGGACGACAGATACGCAGTATTTT	CASSPSGTTDTQYF
.	TRBJ2-1	.	TRBV11-2	TGTGCCAGCAGCCCAGTCGGGGGCGGGAGCGGAGGTGAGCAGTTCTTC	CASSPVGGGSGGEQFF
.	TRBJ2-3	.	TRBV18	TGTGCCAGCTCACCCCCGCTTCGGGATACGCAGTATTTT	CASSPPLRDTQYF
once	TRBJ1-2	.	TRBV7-9	TGTGCCAGCAGCCAAGACAGTTTCTATGGCTACACCTTC	CASSQDSFYGYTF
.	TRBJ1-2	.	TRBV12-5	TGTGCTAGTGGTTTGGCCGTACTGCACTATGGCTACACCTTC	CASGLAVLHYGYTF
.	TRBJ2-7	TRBD2	TRBV29-1	TGCAGCGTGTCCGGGACTAGCGGGTTAAACGAGCAGTACTTC	CSVSGTSGLNEQYF
once	TRBJ1-1	.	TRBV3-1/TRBV3-2	TGTGCCAGCAGCCAAGAAAGGTCGGGAGCTTTCTTT	CASSQERSGAFF
.	TRBJ2-3	.	TRBV5-1	TGCGCCAGCAGCTTGCTAGCGAAAATAGATACGCAGTATTTT	CASSLLAKIDTQYF
.	TRBJ2-5	.	TRBV4-1	TGCGCCAGCAGCCAAGTGGACATTACGTACCAAGAGACCCAGTACTTC	CASSQVDITYQETQYF
.	TRBJ2-7	.	TRBV18	TGTGCCAGCTCCCCTCCCCGCGCCGAGCAGTACTTC	CASSPPRAEQYF
.	TRBJ1-5	.	TRBV20-1	TGCAGTGCTAGTCGTGGTGTCCCAGGGAATAGCAATCAGCCCCAGCATTTT	CSASRGVPGNSNQPQHF
.	TRBJ1-1	.	TRBV5-8	TGTGCCAGCAGCTTGGCAGGTAACACTGAAGCTTTCTTT	CASSLAGNTEAFF
.	TRBJ2-5	TRBD2	TRBV6-5	TGTGCCAGCAGTTCCCTAGGACTAGCGGAAGAGACCCAGTACTTC	CASSSLGLAEETQYF
.	TRBJ2-1	.	TRBV21-1	TGTGCCAGCTTGATGTTAGAAGTCAAGCTCGGACAGGGAGACAATGAGCAGTTCTTC	CASLMLEVKLGQGDNEQFF
once	TRBJ2-7	TRBD2	TRBV30	TGTGCCTGGACTAGCGGGAACTACGAGCAGTACTTC	CAWTSGNYEQYF
.	TRBJ2-7	.	TRBV28	TGTGCCAGCAGTCCTCCGGGGGCCTACGAGCAGTACTTC	CASSPPGAYEQYF
.	TRBJ1-2	.	TRBV27	TGTGCCAGCAGACTACAGGCGGACTATGGCTACACCTTC	CASRLQADYGYTF
.	TRBJ2-5	.	TRBV11-3	TGTGCCAGCAGCCCACCTAAGCAAGAGACCCAGTACTTC	CASSPPKQETQYF
.	TRBJ2-3	.	TRBV9	TGTGCCAGCAGCGTAGGAGGCGGGGAGCGGACAGATACGCAGTATTTT	CASSVGGGERTDTQYF
.	TRBJ2-5	.	TRBV7-2	TGTGCCAGCAGCTTAGTTGAGGCAGTCCAAGAGACCCAGTACTTC	CASSLVEAVQETQYF
.	TRBJ2-7	.	TRBV19	TGTGCCAGTAGTATAGATTGGGGGCGCGCCTCCTACGAGCAGTACTTC	CASSIDWGRASYEQYF
few	TRBJ1-3	.	TRBV2	TGTGCCAGCAGTGAAGTGAGCTCTGGAAACACCATATATTTT	CASSEVSSGNTIYF
.	TRBJ1-1	TRBD1	TRBV2	TGTGCCAGCACCTTAAGACAGGGCTGGAACACTGAAGCTTTCTTT	CASTLRQGWNTEAFF
few	TRBJ1-5	.	TRBV4-2	TGTGCCAGCAGCCAAATCACTGGGGGGGGCAATCAGCCCCAGCATTTT	CASSQITGGGNQPQHF
.	TRBJ2-5	TRBD2	TRBV5-5	TGTGCCAGCAGCTTGGAAGGACTAGCCTCACACTTC	CASSLEGLASHF
.	TRBJ2-1	TRBD2	TRBV9	TGTGCCAGCAGCGCCATCCTGGCTAGCGGGAGGGGGCGGAATGAGCAGTTCTTC	CASSAILASGRGRNEQFF
.	TRBJ2-6	.	TRBV2	TGTGCCAGCACTTATGGGGCCAACGTCCTGACTTTC	CASTYGANVLTF
.	TRBJ2-1	.	TRBV6-2/TRBV6-3	TGTGCCAGCAGTTACTCAATTGTCCCAAATGAGCAGTTCTTC	CASSYSIVPNEQFF
.	TRBJ2-3	TRBD1	TRBV11-2	TGTGCCAGCAGACAAAGGCCCCTAACTGGACAGGGCCTGCCAGATACGCAGTATTTT	CASRQRPLTGQGLPDTQYF
.	TRBJ1-2	.	TRBV30	TGTGCCTGGAGTGTAGGCCCCCTGCCGCGGGGCTACACCTTC	CAWSVGPLPRGYTF
.	TRBJ2-7	.	TRBV10-3	TGTGCCATCAGTGGACAGGCCTACGAGCAGTACTTC	CAISGQAYEQYF
.	TRBJ2-1	.	TRBV11-3	TGTGCCAGCAGCCCCGGGGTTAATGAGCAGTTCTTC	CASSPGVNEQFF
.	TRBJ1-2	.	TRBV6-5	TGTGCCAGCAGCGCGAATCTTGTCGACTATGGCTACACCTTC	CASSANLVDYGYTF
.	TRBJ2-1	.	TRBV1	TGCACCAGCAGCACGCGCGAGCGAGTAAACTCCTACAATGAGCAGTTCTTC	CTSSTRERVNSYNEQFF
.	TRBJ2-7	.	TRBV11-2	TGTGCCAGCAGCTCGCCGGGAAGCTACGAGCAGTACTTC	CASSSPGSYEQYF
.	TRBJ2-2	TRBD2	TRBV5-6	TGTGCCAGCAGCTCCTGGGACTACCTAACACCCGGGGAGCTGTTTTTT	CASSSWDYLTPGELFF
.	TRBJ1-4	TRBD1	TRBV3-1/TRBV3-2	TGTGCCAGCAGCCGAGGGGGGACAGATAAACTGTTTTTT	CASSRGGTDKLFF
.	TRBJ2-7	TRBD1	TRBV5-1	TGCGCCAGCACCGGACAGGGCTACGAGCAGTACTTC	CASTGQGYEQYF